The 30 T cell receptor beta chains reported below all come from one sample, sequenced in a study of cytomegalovirus exposure and HLA in healthy donors. Vbeta (60) and Jbeta (13) primers were used in the PCR. Measured with immunoSEQ multiplex PCR; TCRdb has only the in-frame clones, and not every one. The sample contains 85,000 to 90,000 clones, approximately 90% of which appear only once. Sequencing was done on a sample of PBMCs. The receptor set was obtained from a man in his late teens or twenties in good health and CMV-seronegative.

This chain links TRBV5-1 with TRBJ2-1; 12 bases match TRBD2. The CDR3 has 18 residues. Germline V gene sequence: CDR1 SGHRS, CDR2 YFSETQ. The V segment lost 2 bases and the J segment 7 bases; nucleotides outside the gene matches: 13. CDR3 sequence: CASSFLTKTSGSTNEQFF. The CDR3 DNA follows: TGCGCCAGCAGCTTTTTAACCAAGACTAGCGGGAGTACGAATGAGCAGTTCTTC. The full variable domain, completed using reference TRBV5-1 and TRBJ2-1, is KAGVTQTPRYLIKTRGQQVTLSCSPISGHRSVSWYQQTPGQGLQFLFEYFSETQRNKGNFPGRFSGRQFSNSRSEMNVSTLELGDSALYLCASSFLTKTSGSTNEQFFGPGTRLTVL.

This chain uses TRBV6-5 with TRBJ2-1; D is ambiguous. Germline lookup yields CDR1 MNHEY and CDR2 SVGAGI. Between the trimmed V and J ends, which lost 2 bases and 11 bases, there was a span of 16 bases. The CDR3 extends over 14 amino acids. The CDR3, as DNA: TGTGCCAGCAGTTACGAAGATAACCACGGTCAGCAGTTCTTC. Translating gives CASSYEDNHGQQFF.

This rearrangement joins TRBV18 to TRBJ2-7; D is possibly TRBD1 (6 bases). CDR1 and CDR2 (germline): KGHSH, LQKENI. V was clipped by 4 bases and J by 6 bases, with 10 bases between them. The CDR3 totals 12 residues. As DNA, the CDR3 is TGTGCCAGCTCACGGGACACCGCCGAGCAGTACTTC. Its translation: CASSRDTAEQYF. Looking up the rest from reference TRBV18 and TRBJ2-7 gives the full variable domain: NAGVMQNPRHLVRRRGQEARLRCSPMKGHSHVYWYRQLPEEGLKFMVYLQKENIIDESGMPKERFSAEFPKEGPSILRIQQVVRGDSAAYFCASSRDTAEQYFGPGTRLTVT.

This clone appeared a few times. The gene calls are TRBV5-1 and TRBJ1-6; tentative D call: TRBD1 (5 bases). The germline V gene has CDR1 SGHRS and CDR2 YFSETQ. This CDR3 comprises 17 residues. Trimming removed 3 bases from V and 0 bases from J, with 13 bases in between. The CDR3: CASSWGLESSYNSPLHF. The CDR3 nucleotides read TGCGCCAGCAGCTGGGGCCTGGAAAGCTCCTATAATTCACCCCTCCACTTT.

This clone was detected a few times. The chain couples TRBV5-5 to TRBJ2-6, with 14 bases lining up with TRBD2. The CDR3 length is 20 residues. Germline lookup yields CDR1 SGHKS and CDR2 YYEKEE (reference sequence). Trimming cost V 4 bases and J 0 bases; bases outside gene matches: 9. CDR3 region: CASSPRLAGGVSSGANVLTF. The CDR3 nucleotides read TGTGCCAGCAGCCCGCGACTAGCGGGAGGGGTTAGCTCTGGGGCCAACGTCCTGACTTTC.

The rearrangement joins TRBV6-5 to TRBJ1-2, with 9 bases lining up with TRBD1. Unmatched junction bases numbered 2, after V lost 2 bases and J lost 7 bases. The length of the CDR3 is 13 residues. Per germline, CDR1 MNHEY and CDR2 SVGAGI. This CDR3 reads CASSYGTGSGYTF. The CDR3 DNA reads as TGTGCCAGCAGTTACGGGACAGGGAGTGGCTACACCTTC.

The chain combines TRBV4-3 with TRBJ2-5; D might be TRBD2 (6 bases). CDR3 length: 16 amino acids. Deletions cut 0 bases from V and 7 bases from J, with 18 bases between. CDR1 LGHNA and CDR2 YSLEER come from the germline V gene. The CDR3 DNA reads as TGCGCCAGCAGCCAAGATTGGGCTAGCCCCGGGGGGACCCAGTACTTC. Protein sequence: CASSQDWASPGGTQYF.

V is TRBV19 and J is TRBJ1-2; no definite D call. The CDR3 runs 13 residues. The germline V gene encodes CDR1 LNHDA and CDR2 SQIVND (reference sequence). V was clipped by 2 bases and J by 4 bases, with 8 bases between them. The CDR3 nucleotides are TGTGCCAGTAGTATACGGGATCGCTATGGCTACACCTTC. Its protein is CASSIRDRYGYTF. Using reference TRBV19 and TRBJ1-2 for the parts outside the CDR3, the full variable domain is DGGITQSPKYLFRKEGQNVTLSCEQNLNHDAMYWYRQDPGQGLRLIYYSQIVNDFQKGDIAEGYSVSREKKESFPLTVTSAQKNPTAFYLCASSIRDRYGYTFGSGTRLTVV.

The V and J genes are TRBV2 and TRBJ1-1, with a possible D match to TRBD1 (5 bases). CDR1 and CDR2 from the germline V gene are SNHLY and FYNNEI. The length of the CDR3 is 14 residues. V gave up 2 bases and J gave up 5 bases, with 12 bases separating them. As DNA, the CDR3 is TGTGCCAGCAGTGAAAGTTCAGGGAGGACTGAAGCTTTCTTT. This codes for CASSESSGRTEAFF.

The rearrangement uses TRBV30 and TRBJ2-2; 7 bases line up with TRBD2. V shed 3 bases, J shed 5 bases, and the junction held 15 bases outside the gene matches. Germline CDR1 and CDR2: GTSNPN and SVGIG (reference sequence). This CDR3 has 17 amino acids. The CDR3 nucleotides are TGTGCCTGGAGACTAGCGATAAGGAATACTTTGACCGGGGAGCTGTTTTTT. This sequence encodes CAWRLAIRNTLTGELFF.

The CDR3 DNA follows: TGCAGCGTCCGGACAGGGTCTAATTCACCCCTCCACTTT. Amino acids: CSVRTGSNSPLHF. The J gene is TRBJ1-6, the V gene TRBV29-1, with 8 bases fitting TRBD1. The CDR3 has 13 amino acids. CDR1 is SQVTM, CDR2 ANQGSEA, per germline. With 6 bases clipped from V and 6 bases from J, the junction kept 4 bases outside the gene matches.

J is TRBJ2-3 and V is TRBV7-9; D is perhaps TRBD1 (6 bases). This CDR3 comprises 18 residues. The ends were cut back, 1 base at V and 2 bases at J, with 19 bases in the middle. The germline V gene has CDR1 SEHNR and CDR2 FQNEAQ (reference sequence). DNA of the CDR3: TGTGCCAGCAGCTTAGAGGTAGCTCGTGACAGGATCACAGATACGCAGTATTTT. It codes for CASSLEVARDRITDTQYF.

Comments on this clone: The junction and the germline gene differ at one end; a read error may be behind it. This CDR3 is CSSSSKGQGYGYTF. In nucleotides, the CDR3 is TGTTCCAGCAGCTCCAAGGGACAGGGCTATGGCTACACCTTC. This chain connects TRBV7-9 to TRBJ1-2; TRBD1 aligns across 9 bases. The CDR3 has 14 amino acids. The germline V gene has CDR1 SEHNR and CDR2 FQNEAQ (reference sequence).

This clone was seen only once. V usage is TRBV5-1 and J usage is TRBJ2-7; D may be TRBD2 (5 bases). The CDR3 is made up of 15 amino acids. V lost 2 bases and J 0 bases, leaving 12 bases between the germline ends. The germline CDR1 and CDR2 sequences are SGHRS and YFSETQ. CDR3 loop: CASSLIGLPSYEQYF. DNA of the CDR3: TGCGCCAGCAGCTTAATCGGACTTCCCTCCTACGAGCAGTACTTC.

The chain is built from TRBV6-4 and TRBJ2-1, with 14 bases identical to TRBD2. The V segment lost 11 bases and the J segment 3 bases; nucleotides outside the gene matches: 6. This CDR3 contains 15 residues. Germline lookup yields CDR1 MRHNA and CDR2 SNTAGT. DNA for the CDR3: TGTGCCGGACTAGCGGGGGGATCGCACTACAATGAGCAGTTCTTC. It is translated as CAGLAGGSHYNEQFF.

The DNA of the CDR3 is TGTGCCAGCAGTCCAGTACGGGGGTCCTACAATGAGCAGTTCTTC. It specifies CASSPVRGSYNEQFF. The V and J genes are TRBV11-2 and TRBJ2-1; weak D call: TRBD2 (6 bases). Germline V CDR1 and CDR2: SGHAT, FQNNGV. This CDR3 comprises 15 residues. With 6 bases removed from V and 1 base from J, the gap between germline ends came to 13 bases.

The V and J genes are TRBV27 and TRBJ2-3; 9 bases are a match to TRBD2. With 4 bases clipped from V and 6 bases from J, the junction kept 5 bases outside the gene matches. The CDR3 has 14 amino acids. Germline V gene data show CDR1 as MNHEY and CDR2 as SMNVEV (reference sequence). CDR3 sequence: CASSSGLASDTQYF. The CDR3 region has the DNA TGTGCCAGCAGTTCCGGACTAGCGTCGGATACGCAGTATTTT.

The CDR3 DNA is TGTGCCAGCAGAGGGATGGGGCAGCGCCAAGAGACCCAGTACTTC. Translated: CASRGMGQRQETQYF. This rearrangement joins TRBV28 to TRBJ2-5, with a possible D match to TRBD1 (5 bases). The CDR3 length is 15 residues. V was clipped by 6 bases and J by 1 base, with 15 bases between them. Germline V gene lookup returns CDR1 MDHEN and CDR2 SYDVKM. Together with reference TRBV28 and TRBJ2-5, the CDR3 gives the full variable domain: DVKVTQSSRYLVKRTGEKVFLECVQDMDHENMFWYRQDPGLGLRLIYFSYDVKMKEKGDIPEGYSVSREKKERFSLILESASTNQTSMYLCASRGMGQRQETQYFGPGTRLLVL.

This clone was seen only a few times. The rearrangement joins TRBV28 to TRBJ1-4; a possible D gene is TRBD1 (5 bases). The CDR3 runs to 15 residues. Per germline, CDR1 MDHEN and CDR2 SYDVKM. Trimming removed 4 bases from V and 7 bases from J, with 16 bases in between. CDR3 in DNA: TGTGCCAGCAGTTCACGCAGGGTTAGGGGTGAAAAACTGTTTTTT. It translates to CASSSRRVRGEKLFF.

The chain carries TRBV28 and TRBJ1-5; a possible D gene is TRBD1 (6 bases). Trimming pared 5 bases from V and 0 bases from J, leaving 14 bases between. This CDR3 contains 16 residues. Germline V gene sequence: CDR1 MDHEN, CDR2 SYDVKM. The CDR3 here is CASSIGGRDSNQPQHF. CDR3 sequence (DNA): TGTGCCAGCAGTATAGGGGGACGGGATAGCAATCAGCCCCAGCATTTT. Full variable domain (rest looked up from reference TRBV28 and TRBJ1-5): DVKVTQSSRYLVKRTGEKVFLECVQDMDHENMFWYRQDPGLGLRLIYFSYDVKMKEKGDIPEGYSVSREKKERFSLILESASTNQTSMYLCASSIGGRDSNQPQHFGDGTRLSIL.

V is TRBV4-3 and J is TRBJ1-5, with 9 positions matching TRBD1. J gave up 4 bases and V 0 bases, and 13 bases lay outside the gene matches. The CDR3 contains 19 residues. Germline lookup yields CDR1 LGHNA and CDR2 YSLEER. DNA for the CDR3: TGCGCCAGCAGCCAAGAACAAAGTCGCGCCGGGACAGGGAATCAGCCCCAGCATTTT. It yields the protein CASSQEQSRAGTGNQPQHF.

The chain has TRBV7-8 and TRBJ1-1, with 7 bases that match TRBD1. After removal of 5 bases from V and 1 base from J, the junction contained 16 bases not matched to a gene. The germline CDR1 and CDR2 sequences are SGHVS and FQNEAQ. The CDR3 consists of 18 residues. This chain's CDR3 is CASSSPPGGRRWNTEAFF. Here the CDR3 DNA reads TGTGCCAGCAGCAGCCCCCCAGGGGGAAGACGGTGGAACACTGAAGCTTTCTTT.

V usage is TRBV28 and J usage is TRBJ2-7, with 12 bases that match TRBD2. The CDR3 contains 15 residues. V gave up 6 bases and J gave up 1 base; unmatched junction bases: 4. Germline V gene lookup returns CDR1 MDHEN and CDR2 SYDVKM. As DNA, the CDR3 is TGTGCCAGCAGCCAGACTAGCGGGAGTTCCTACGAGCAGTACTTC. This codes for CASSQTSGSSYEQYF.

V and J are TRBV18 and TRBJ2-7, with D possibly being TRBD1 (6 bases). Germline V lookup: CDR1 KGHSH, CDR2 LQKENI. V was shortened by 1 base and J by 4 bases, with 14 bases between the two germline ends. The CDR3 consists of 15 residues. This chain's CDR3 is CASSPRSGTPYEQYF. The CDR3, as DNA: TGTGCCAGCTCACCACGGTCCGGGACACCTTACGAGCAGTACTTC.

The chain couples TRBV28 to TRBJ1-2, with 7 bases fitting TRBD1. Trimming cost V 3 bases and J 7 bases; bases outside gene matches: 17. CDR3 length: 17 amino acids. The V gene's germline CDR1 is MDHEN and CDR2 SYDVKM. The CDR3 DNA follows: TGTGCCAGCAGTTTCCCAATTTTCAGCGACAGGGCCGGTGGCTACACCTTC. As protein: CASSFPIFSDRAGGYTF.

The rearrangement links TRBV29-1 to TRBJ2-5; TRBD2 matches 13 bases. J gave up 1 base and V 3 bases, and 20 bases lay outside the gene matches. This CDR3 contains 21 residues. Germline CDR1 and CDR2: SQVTM and ANQGSEA. As DNA, the CDR3 is TGCAGCGTTGATGGACAGCCAAGTACGGGACTAGCGGGAAGCGTCCAAGAGACCCAGTACTTC. This encodes CSVDGQPSTGLAGSVQETQYF.

The chain uses TRBV19 and TRBJ2-3, with TRBD2 identical over 8 bases. The J segment lost 0 bases and the V segment lost 0 bases, leaving 5 bases of the junction unmatched. CDR1 and CDR2 from the germline V gene are LNHDA and SQIVND (reference sequence). This CDR3 region has 17 residues. The CDR3, as DNA: TGTGCCAGTAGTATAGATTTAGCGGGGCTTAGCACAGATACGCAGTATTTT. It is translated as CASSIDLAGLSTDTQYF.

The rearrangement joins TRBV10-1 to TRBJ1-1; TRBD1 agrees at 10 bases. Germline CDR1 is WNHNN and CDR2 is SYGVQD (reference sequence). With V trimmed by 8 bases and J by 0 bases, 6 bases remained unmatched. There are 15 residues in the CDR3. The CDR3 reads CASSRDRGMNTEAFF. CDR3 coding DNA: TGCGCCAGCTCCCGGGACAGGGGCATGAACACTGAAGCTTTCTTT.

J is TRBJ2-5 and V is TRBV5-1; unclear D gene. The germline V gene encodes CDR1 SGHRS and CDR2 YFSETQ. CDR3 size: 13 residues. V was trimmed by 2 bases and J by 3 bases, leaving 8 bases between them. Here the CDR3 reads CASSLQPEETQYF. Written as DNA, the CDR3 is TGCGCCAGCAGCTTACAGCCTGAAGAGACCCAGTACTTC.

The rearrangement joins TRBV28 to TRBJ2-3, with a possible D match to TRBD1 (6 bases). The CDR3 has 15 residues. In germline, CDR1 is MDHEN, CDR2 SYDVKM. Trimming removed 6 bases at V and 2 bases at J, with 15 bases between. CDR3 residues: CASSSSGVATDTQYF. CDR3 sequence (DNA): TGTGCCAGCAGCTCGTCAGGGGTGGCCACAGATACGCAGTATTTT.